These 18 T cell receptor beta chains came from one sample sequenced in a study of T cell changes during pregnancy in multiple sclerosis. Here immunoSEQ multiplex PCR was the method, and the copy in TCRdb shows in-frame clones only, minus some. The data hold over 40,000 clones, with 92% observed a single time. The sample was peripheral blood, taken in the third trimester of pregnancy. Every receptor here comes from a female donor with multiple sclerosis, enrolled in a pregnancy study.

This chain connects TRBV19 to TRBJ2-4; perhaps TRBD1 as D (6 bases). The CDR3 has 16 amino acids. CDR1 LNHDA and CDR2 SQIVND come from the germline V gene (reference sequence). Trimming stripped 6 bases from V and 0 bases from J, with 15 bases between. In nucleotides, the CDR3 is TGTGCCAGTAGACCGGGACAAACTATAGCCAAAAACATTCAGTACTTC. It yields the protein CASRPGQTIAKNIQYF.

The chain couples TRBV4-2 to TRBJ1-5; D ambiguous. The CDR3 totals 12 residues. Germline V gene data show CDR1 as LGHNA and CDR2 as YNFKEQ. The ends were cut back, 0 bases at V and 7 bases at J, with 4 bases in the middle. DNA for the CDR3: TGTGCCAGCAGCCAAGATCAACAGCCCCAGCATTTT. Amino acids: CASSQDQQPQHF.

This sequence joins TRBV4-3 and TRBJ2-3; tentative D call: TRBD2 (5 bases). V was shortened by 1 base and J by 1 base, with 12 bases between the two germline ends. Per the germline V gene, CDR1 is LGHNA and CDR2 is YSLEER. The CDR3 spans 16 residues. CDR3 coding DNA: TGCGCCAGCAGCCAAGGGAAAGGTAGCGGCACAGATACGCAGTATTTT. Protein: CASSQGKGSGTDTQYF.

The genes are TRBV11-3 and TRBJ2-1; TRBD2 aligns across 15 bases. The trim removed 5 bases at V and 8 bases at J, leaving 4 bases unmatched. In germline, CDR1 is SGHNT, CDR2 YENEEA. This CDR3 spans 15 amino acids. CDR3 sequence (DNA): TGTGCCAGCAGCCGGACTAGCGGGAGGGTGGATGAGCAGTTCTTC. Translating gives CASSRTSGRVDEQFF.

This sequence joins TRBV6-5 and TRBJ1-1; D gene ambiguous. Germline-derived CDR1 and CDR2 are MNHEY and SVGAGI. The CDR3 has 14 amino acids. V lost 3 bases, J lost 2 bases, and 10 bases lay in between. CDR3 amino acids: CASSYSRINTEAFF. CDR3 in DNA: TGTGCCAGCAGTTATAGTCGCATAAACACTGAAGCTTTCTTT.

The chain employs TRBV10-3 and TRBJ2-5; 9 bases fit TRBD1. CDR3 length equals 15 residues. In germline, CDR1 is ENHRY, CDR2 SYGVKD. The trim removed 4 bases at V and 5 bases at J, leaving 8 bases unmatched. This CDR3 is CAISVDRGTTETQYF. CDR3 in DNA: TGTGCCATCAGTGTAGACAGGGGGACCACGGAGACCCAGTACTTC.

The DNA of the CDR3 is TGTGCCAGCAGCGTGGTATCCGGGGTGGAGACCCAGTACTTC. As protein: CASSVVSGVETQYF. This chain joins TRBV11-2 and TRBJ2-5; perhaps TRBD2 as D (5 bases). Germline CDR1 reads SGHAT; CDR2 reads FQNNGV. Trimming stripped 5 bases from V and 5 bases from J, with 15 bases between. The CDR3 spans 14 residues.

The CDR3 sequence: CASSLTLTSPREQFF. The CDR3 DNA reads TGTGCCAGCAGCTTAACACTAACTTCACCACGGGAGCAGTTCTTC. V is TRBV7-9 and J is TRBJ2-1; D unresolved. The CDR3 consists of 15 residues. The ends were cut back, 2 bases at V and 10 bases at J, with 18 bases in the middle. The germline gives CDR1 SEHNR, CDR2 FQNEAQ (reference sequence).

The gene calls are TRBV7-9 and TRBJ2-3; a weak D match, TRBD1 (5 bases). This CDR3 is 16 amino acids long. V was cut by 1 base and J by 4 bases, with 15 bases left in between. Germline V gene sequence: CDR1 SEHNR, CDR2 FQNEAQ (reference sequence). DNA for the CDR3: TGTGCCAGCAGCTTAGATCAGGGTCTGCCCCCAGATACGCAGTATTTT. Amino acid sequence: CASSLDQGLPPDTQYF.

The chain carries TRBV6-4 and TRBJ2-7, with 8 bases fitting TRBD2. Germline lookup yields CDR1 MRHNA and CDR2 SNTAGT. J gave up 6 bases and V 0 bases, and 4 bases lay outside the gene matches. The CDR3 sequence is 14 residues long. CDR3 in amino acids: CASSDSPGRGEQYF. The CDR3, as DNA: TGTGCCAGCAGTGACTCACCCGGGAGGGGCGAGCAGTACTTC.

This sequence joins TRBV29-1 and TRBJ1-2; D uncertain. The V end lost 2 bases, the J end lost 3 bases, and 7 bases lay between the germline ends. CDR3 length: 12 residues. Germline CDR1 reads SQVTM; CDR2 reads ANQGSEA. In DNA form, the CDR3 reads TGCAGCGTTGAACCAGATGACTATGGCTACACCTTC. This sequence encodes CSVEPDDYGYTF.

DNA of the CDR3: TGTGCCAGCAGCCCCCCGGGGGGCAACACCGGGGAGCTGTTTTTT. It yields the protein CASSPPGGNTGELFF. V and J are TRBV7-2 and TRBJ2-2, with a weak D call TRBD2 (7 bases). Per the germline V gene, CDR1 is SGHTA and CDR2 is FQGNSA. V gave up 5 bases and J gave up 2 bases, with 12 bases separating them. This CDR3 region has 15 residues.

The chain combines TRBV29-1 with TRBJ2-7, with 8 bases that match TRBD1. Germline V gene data show CDR1 as SQVTM and CDR2 as ANQGSEA. V trimming: 3 bases; J trimming: 3 bases; junction bases outside the gene matches: 13. This CDR3 contains 16 residues. CDR3: CSVEDRASGGYYEQYF. In nucleotides, the CDR3 is TGCAGCGTTGAGGACAGGGCATCTGGCGGATACTACGAGCAGTACTTC.

This rearrangement joins TRBV28 to TRBJ2-7; 7 bases are shared with TRBD1. CDR1 is MDHEN and CDR2 is SYDVKM in the germline V gene. The length of the CDR3 is 14 residues. V trimming: 3 bases; J trimming: 6 bases; junction bases outside the gene matches: 8. The CDR3: CASSLVPGGPEQYF. CDR3 nucleotide sequence: TGTGCCAGCAGTTTGGTTCCAGGGGGTCCCGAGCAGTACTTC.

The chain links TRBV28 to TRBJ2-5; tentative D call: TRBD1 (6 bases). Germline values: CDR1 MDHEN, CDR2 SYDVKM. This CDR3 region has 14 residues. V lost 6 bases to trimming and J lost 0 bases, with 11 bases between them. CDR3 sequence reads: CASRYGQNQETQYF. For the CDR3, the DNA is TGTGCCAGCAGGTACGGACAGAACCAAGAGACCCAGTACTTC.

This chain uses TRBV27 with TRBJ2-1; 8 bases are a match to TRBD1. Trimming removed 2 bases from V and 0 bases from J; junction bases left unmatched: 3. The germline gives CDR1 MNHEY, CDR2 SMNVEV (reference sequence). The CDR3 contains 16 residues. In DNA, the CDR3 is TGTGCCAGCAGTTTACAGGGGGCCATCTCCTACAATGAGCAGTTCTTC. Translation: CASSLQGAISYNEQFF.

The chain carries TRBV27 and TRBJ2-5, with D possibly being TRBD2 (5 bases). Germline assignment: CDR1 MNHEY and CDR2 SMNVEV (reference sequence). Between the trimmed V and J ends, which lost 6 bases and 10 bases, there was a span of 18 bases. The CDR3 runs 13 residues. The CDR3 loop reads CASSSDFGVSQYF. The CDR3 region has the DNA TGTGCCAGCAGCTCTGATTTCGGGGTTAGCCAGTACTTC.

This clone turned up a few times. The chain uses TRBV15 and TRBJ2-3; the D gene is possibly TRBD1 (6 bases). Germline V gene data show CDR1 as LNHNV and CDR2 as YYDKDF (reference sequence). This CDR3 is built from 15 residues. V shed 0 bases and J shed 0 bases, with 7 bases lying between them. The CDR3 region is CATSRDQGSTDTQYF. In DNA, the CDR3 is TGTGCCACCAGCAGAGATCAGGGGAGCACAGATACGCAGTATTTT.